Listed below are T cell receptor beta chains from one sample, sequenced in a study of technical replicates of blood from several donors. Here immunoSEQ multiplex PCR was the method, and the copy in TCRdb shows in-frame clones only, minus some. The table lists about 54,000 clones, roughly 94% of them singletons, with 0.2% to 0.25% in the top ten. Material for sequencing was T cells isolated from PBMCs. Source of these receptors: a human donor in good health. Each CDR3 is given with its conserved first and last residue. The D gene is left open where the match is weak. Size is omitted from some rows. Given values are once, few, many or a class for expanded clones.

clone_size | cdr3_length | d_call | j_call | v_call | cdr3_nt | cdr3_aa
. | 11 | . | TRBJ1-4 | TRBV14 | TGTGCCAGCAGACCAGATGAAAAACTGTTTTTT | CASRPDEKLFF
once | 12 | . | TRBJ2-7 | TRBV18 | TGTGCCAGCTCATCAGACTCCTACGAGCAGTACTTC | CASSSDSYEQYF
once | 13 | . | TRBJ2-1 | TRBV10-2 | TGCGCCAGCGCACGGCGGGACTTCAATGAGCAGTTCTTC | CASARRDFNEQFF
. | 15 | TRBD2 | TRBJ2-1 | TRBV11-3 | TGTGCCAGCAGACCCGCGGGGGGGCGGTACAATGAGCAGTTCTTC | CASRPAGGRYNEQFF
once | 13 | TRBD1 | TRBJ2-3 | TRBV29-1 | TGCAGCGTGGACAGGAGAAACACAGATACGCAGTATTTT | CSVDRRNTDTQYF
. | 14 | TRBD1 | TRBJ1-1 | TRBV6-5 | TGTGCCAGCAGTTATATACCGGAGGACAGGGCTGCTTTCTTT | CASSYIPEDRAAFF
. | 13 | . | TRBJ2-1 | TRBV28 | TGTGCCAGCAGTTTGGTCATGGAGGATGAGCAGTTCTTC | CASSLVMEDEQFF
. | 13 | . | TRBJ2-5 | TRBV29-1 | TGCAGCGTTGCTCCGGGACGGGAGGAGACCCAGTACTTC | CSVAPGREETQYF
. | 16 | . | TRBJ1-1 | TRBV5-6 | TGTGCCAGCAGCTTGCAGGGTGGACTAACAGGCGCTGAAGCTTTCTTT | CASSLQGGLTGAEAFF
. | 13 | . | TRBJ2-7 | TRBV5-1 | TGCGCCAGCAGTGGAAACAGGGTCTACGAGCAGTACTTC | CASSGNRVYEQYF
. | 16 | . | TRBJ2-7 | TRBV14 | TGTGCCAGCAGCCAAGGGGGCGGGATCCTGACCTACGAGCAGTACTTC | CASSQGGGILTYEQYF
. | 14 | . | TRBJ2-1 | TRBV5-1 | TGCGCCAGCAGCTTGGCAGACTCCCGCGGGGAGCAGTTCTTC | CASSLADSRGEQFF
. | 16 | . | TRBJ1-2 | TRBV28 | TGTGCCAGCAGTTCCGGGGGGGGTGGCAGAACTAAGGGCTACACCTTC | CASSSGGGGRTKGYTF
. | 12 | . | TRBJ2-3 | TRBV10-1 | TGCGCCAGCAGTGGAGCAGGGTACGGGCAGTATTTT | CASSGAGYGQYF
. | 14 | . | TRBJ2-5 | TRBV28 | TGTGCCAGCAGTTTCGGAGGACCAAAAGAGACCCAGTACTTC | CASSFGGPKETQYF
. | 13 | . | TRBJ2-2 | TRBV29-1 | TGCAGCGTTGCCGGGTCACTCACCGGGGAGCTGTTTTTT | CSVAGSLTGELFF
. | 11 | . | TRBJ1-4 | TRBV5-1 | TGCGCCAGCAGCTCAAATGAAAAACTGTTTTTT | CASSSNEKLFF
. | 17 | . | TRBJ1-2 | TRBV28 | TGTGCCAGCAGTTTACAGACAGTCCCTATTCGGGACTATGGCTACACCTTC | CASSLQTVPIRDYGYTF
. | 14 | TRBD1 | TRBJ2-7 | TRBV5-4 | TGTGCCAGCAGCCCCGGGACAGGGGATTACGAGCAGTACTTC | CASSPGTGDYEQYF
. | 13 | . | TRBJ2-2 | TRBV10-3 | TGTGCCATCAGTGACTCGGGTGGCCGGGAGCTGTTTTTT | CAISDSGGRELFF
. | 14 | . | TRBJ1-2 | TRBV6-5 | TGTGCCAGCAGTTACTCCGCGGACATCCGAGGCTACACCTTC | CASSYSADIRGYTF
. | 14 | TRBD1 | TRBJ2-7 | TRBV28 | TGTGCCAGCACTATAGGACAGGGGAGATACGAGCAGTACTTC | CASTIGQGRYEQYF
. | 18 | . | TRBJ2-3 | TRBV15 | TGTGCCACCAGCAGTAAATCCTGGACTGGCCCCAGCACAGATACGCAGTATTTT | CATSSKSWTGPSTDTQYF
. | 14 | . | TRBJ1-2 | TRBV9 | TGTGCCAGCAGCGTAGACGAGGAGCACTATGGCTACACCTTC | CASSVDEEHYGYTF
few | 14 | TRBD2 | TRBJ2-1 | TRBV7-6 | TGTGCCAGCAGCCCGACTAGCGGGAGTGGTGAGCAGTTCTTC | CASSPTSGSGEQFF
. | 15 | . | TRBJ2-3 | TRBV5-1 | TGCGCCAGCAGCTTGGAACTAGCTTGGGGAGATACGCAGTATTTT | CASSLELAWGDTQYF
. | 19 | . | TRBJ2-6 | TRBV29-1 | TGCAGCGTTGAAGATTCCGCCACTTCGGAGAAGGCTGGGGCCAACGTCCTGACTTTC | CSVEDSATSEKAGANVLTF
. | 15 | . | TRBJ2-5 | TRBV7-9 | TGTGCCAGCAGCCCGCGGTGGAGGGGGCGGGAGACCCAGTACTTC | CASSPRWRGRETQYF
. | 16 | TRBD2 | TRBJ2-5 | TRBV5-1 | TGCGCCAGCAGACAGACCGTAGCGGGAGGTCAAGAGACCCAGTACTTC | CASRQTVAGGQETQYF
. | 17 | . | TRBJ2-7 | TRBV11-2 | TGTGCCAGCAGCTTAGATAGAGGCGGTCCGGGGTACTACGAGCAGTACTTC | CASSLDRGGPGYYEQYF
. | 19 | . | TRBJ1-5 | TRBV28 | TGTGCCAGCGTTCCGCGCGGAGGGTATAATTCCCCCTTCTTTCAGCCCCAGCATTTT | CASVPRGGYNSPFFQPQHF
. | 14 | . | TRBJ1-1 | TRBV6-5 | TGTGCCAGCAGTTCAGGGTCTATGAACACTGAAGCTTTCTTT | CASSSGSMNTEAFF
. | 15 | . | TRBJ1-1 | TRBV9 | TGTGCCAGCAGCGTAGGGGGGGGCACCGTCACTGAAGCTTTCTTT | CASSVGGGTVTEAFF
. | 13 | . | TRBJ2-3 | TRBV9 | TGTGCCAGCAGCGTCGTTCCCACAGATACGCAGTATTTT | CASSVVPTDTQYF
. | 18 | TRBD1 | TRBJ2-2 | TRBV29-1 | TGCAGCGTTGAAGTTTTACCCGGGACAGGCTCGAACACCGGGGAGCTGTTTTTT | CSVEVLPGTGSNTGELFF
. | 17 | TRBD2 | TRBJ2-3 | TRBV9 | TGTGCCAGCAGCCCGCGACTAGCGGGAGTGGGAACAGATACGCAGTATTTT | CASSPRLAGVGTDTQYF
once | 13 | . | TRBJ1-4 | TRBV7-9 | TGTGCCAGCAGCCCAGGTCCGGTAACGCAACTGTTTTTT | CASSPGPVTQLFF
. | 14 | . | TRBJ2-5 | TRBV11-2 | TGTGCCAGTGAAACCAGGGGCGGGCAAGAGACCCAGTACTTC | CASETRGGQETQYF
. | 13 | . | TRBJ2-7 | TRBV13 | TGTGCCAGCAGCTTAGGACAGGGAAGCGAGCAGTACTTC | CASSLGQGSEQYF
once | 14 | TRBD1 | TRBJ1-1 | TRBV5-1 | TGCGCCAGCAGCGCACAGGGGGAGAACACTGAAGCTTTCTTT | CASSAQGENTEAFF
. | 15 | TRBD2 | TRBJ2-5 | TRBV11-2 | TGTGCCAGCAGCCTAGCCTTGGGGGGGCAAGAGACCCAGTACTTC | CASSLALGGQETQYF
. | 14 | . | TRBJ2-5 | TRBV14 | TGTGCCAGCAGCCAAGATTTTATCGGGGAGACCCAGTACTTC | CASSQDFIGETQYF
. | 14 | . | TRBJ2-7 | TRBV7-9 | TGTGCCAGCAGCTTAGCGGGGGGACCCTACGAGCAGTACTTC | CASSLAGGPYEQYF
. | 16 | TRBD2 | TRBJ2-1 | TRBV11-1 | TGTGCCAGCAGCTTATCGCCTAGCGGGGGGTACAATGAGCAGTTCTTC | CASSLSPSGGYNEQFF
. | 14 | TRBD1 | TRBJ1-2 | TRBV6-5 | TGTGCCAGCAGTTACCGAACCGACAGGGACGGCTACACCTTC | CASSYRTDRDGYTF
. | 14 | . | TRBJ2-7 | TRBV6-5 | TGTGCCAGCAGCTTCTCAGGGAACCACTACGAGCAGTACTTC | CASSFSGNHYEQYF
. | 11 | TRBD1 | TRBJ1-2 | TRBV5-1 | TGCGCCTATGACAGGGGAGATGGCTACACCTTC | CAYDRGDGYTF
. | 16 | TRBD2 | TRBJ2-1 | TRBV11-2 | TGTGCCAGCAGCCCCCCCGCTAGCGGGAGTCAGCGTGAGCAGTTCTTC | CASSPPASGSQREQFF
. | 16 | TRBD1 | TRBJ1-2 | TRBV28 | TGTGCCAGCAGTTTAGGGGGACAGGGGACGGTCTATGGCTACACCTTC | CASSLGGQGTVYGYTF
once | 14 | TRBD2 | TRBJ2-1 | TRBV5-1 | TGCGCCAGCAGCTTAGCGGGGGGAAACAATGAGCAGTTCTTC | CASSLAGGNNEQFF